This T cell receptor beta chain was retrieved from a study of T cell responses to AZD1222 COVID-19 vaccine. Broader study findings: Spike-specific TCR depth and breadth grew after two AZD1222 doses.

Here immunoSEQ multiplex PCR was the method, and the copy in TCRdb shows in-frame clones only, minus some. The sample records some 130,000 clones, about 93% being singletons. The CDR3 is made up of 14 amino acids. Germline CDR1 and CDR2: SGDLS and YYNGEE. J was trimmed by 2 bases and V by 0 bases; bases with no gene match: 1. Comments on this clone: Its specificity is unknown. The same CDR3 is also encoded by other DNA sequences in this sample.

The J gene is TRBJ1-1, the V gene TRBV9, with 7 bases identical to TRBD1. Specimen: peripheral blood, collected on day 0 of AZD1222 vaccination. This receptor was taken from an adult in good health. This chain's CDR3 is CASSVGQGNTEAFF. The CDR3 coding sequence is TGTGCCAGCAGCGTAGGACAGGGTAACACTGAAGCTTTCTTT.